Following are 26 T cell receptor beta chains from one sample sequenced in a study of cytomegalovirus exposure and HLA in healthy donors. 13 Jbeta primers and 60 Vbeta primers were used for the PCR. Sequencing used immunoSEQ multiplex PCR; TCRdb keeps in-frame clones, though not all of them. This sample has over 150,000 clones; 70% to 80% occur once, and the top ten carry roughly 3.5%. Sequenced input: PBMCs. Receptor source: a man in his thirties or forties in good health and CMV-seropositive.

CDR3 sequence: CASSEYRGLYGYTF. CDR3 DNA sequence: TGTGCCAGCAGCGAATACAGGGGGCTCTATGGCTACACCTTC. V gene TRBV6-5 combines with J gene TRBJ1-2, with 9 bases that match TRBD1. Germline V CDR1 and CDR2: MNHEY, SVGAGI. This CDR3 contains 14 residues. Germline trimming cut 6 bases from V and 4 bases from J; bases unmatched to any gene: 6.

The J gene is TRBJ2-7, the V gene TRBV7-6; 9 bases are a match to TRBD1. The length of the CDR3 is 13 residues. From germline, CDR1 is SGHVS and CDR2 FNYEAQ. Trimming cost V 4 bases and J 4 bases; bases outside gene matches: 2. The CDR3 sequence is CASSSGTGYEQYF. The CDR3 region has the DNA TGTGCCAGCAGCTCCGGGACAGGGTACGAGCAGTACTTC.

The chain uses TRBV2 and TRBJ1-1; D ambiguous. This CDR3 is 11 amino acids long. Germline CDR1 and CDR2: SNHLY and FYNNEI. V lost 4 bases and J 7 bases, leaving 7 bases between the germline ends. The CDR3 coding sequence is TGTGCCAGCAGTGTCAGGATTGAAGCTTTCTTT. Its translation: CASSVRIEAFF.

The rearrangement uses TRBV6-5 and TRBJ2-7; 8 bases are a match to TRBD2. This CDR3 has 15 residues. Germline-derived CDR1 and CDR2 are MNHEY and SVGAGI. V lost 4 bases and J lost 2; bases outside the gene matches: 7. CDR3 sequence reads: CASSSTGRVTYEQYF. The CDR3 nucleotides read TGTGCCAGCAGTTCCACCGGGAGGGTGACCTACGAGCAGTACTTC.

The J gene is TRBJ2-5, the V gene TRBV4-1; 7 nucleotides line up with TRBD2. CDR1 and CDR2 (germline): MGHRA, YSYEKL. The CDR3 length is 12 residues. J gave up 10 bases and V 4 bases, and 6 bases lay outside the gene matches. The CDR3 DNA reads TGCGCCAGCAGCCCAAGGGAGGGGAACCAGTACTTC. It translates to CASSPREGNQYF.

The chain carries TRBV5-1 and TRBJ2-7; TRBD1 matches 7 bases. The CDR3 loop spans 13 amino acids. Germline values: CDR1 SGHRS, CDR2 YFSETQ. J was trimmed by 5 bases and V by 4 bases; bases with no gene match: 6. CDR3 loop: CASSPTGADEQYF. The CDR3 coding sequence is TGCGCCAGCAGCCCAACAGGGGCCGACGAGCAGTACTTC.

This clone was counted between two and nine times. The V gene is TRBV6-6, the J gene TRBJ2-7; the match to TRBD1 covers 9 bases. Germline CDR1 MNHNY, CDR2 SVGAGI (reference sequence). V shed 8 bases and J 3 bases; nucleotides not matched to a gene: 5. This CDR3 has 13 amino acids. The CDR3 is CASEEDRGYEQYF. The CDR3 DNA is TGTGCCAGCGAGGAGGACAGGGGCTACGAGCAGTACTTC.

As to this clone: The junction and the germline gene differ at one end; a read error may be behind it. The CDR3 sequence: CASSTGGSNEKLLF. The CDR3 DNA reads as TGTGCCAGCAGTACCGGGGGGTCTAATGAAAAACTGCTTTTT. The chain carries TRBV6-6 and TRBJ1-4; D might be TRBD1 (5 bases). The CDR3 extends over 14 amino acids. In germline, CDR1 is MNHNY, CDR2 SVGAGI (reference sequence).

The CDR3 region has the DNA TGTGCCAGCAGCGATCGGACAGGGAGGGAGATCACTGAAGCTTTCTTT. Translating it yields CASSDRTGREITEAFF. The chain joins TRBV2 to TRBJ1-1; 8 positions match TRBD1. The CDR3 extends over 16 amino acids. Trimming cost V 6 bases and J 4 bases; bases outside gene matches: 13. Germline V lookup: CDR1 SNHLY, CDR2 FYNNEI.

The V gene is TRBV19, the J gene TRBJ1-1; D is perhaps TRBD1 (6 bases). V was pared by 7 bases and J by 3 bases, with 15 bases between. The germline gives CDR1 LNHDA, CDR2 SQIVND (reference sequence). The CDR3 loop spans 14 amino acids. The CDR3 here is CASTHEQGDTEAFF. The CDR3 DNA reads as TGTGCCAGTACTCATGAACAGGGAGACACTGAAGCTTTCTTT.

The rearrangement uses TRBV5-6 and TRBJ2-5, with D perhaps TRBD2 (7 bases). Germline V gene lookup returns CDR1 SGHDT and CDR2 YYEEEE. This CDR3 comprises 15 residues. The germline V and J ends were trimmed by 1 base and 5 bases, with 15 bases remaining between them. The chain's CDR3 is CASSLFFRGGETQYF. DNA for the CDR3: TGTGCCAGCAGCTTGTTTTTCAGGGGAGGGGAGACCCAGTACTTC.

This rearrangement joins TRBV25-1 to TRBJ1-6; D is possibly TRBD1 (6 bases). This CDR3 contains 13 residues. From germline, CDR1 is MGHDK and CDR2 SYGVNS. V was pared by 6 bases and J by 9 bases, with 12 bases between. The CDR3 spells CASSSDRSSPLHF. The CDR3 nucleotides read TGTGCCAGCAGCTCTGACAGGAGTTCACCCCTCCACTTT.

The chain uses TRBV29-1 and TRBJ2-5; D call uncertain. Near its end, the DNA agrees better with TRBJ2-7, so the J call may be wrong. This CDR3 has 10 residues. The germline V gene has CDR1 SQVTM and CDR2 ANQGSEA. This chain's CDR3 is CSVAEVEQYF. CDR3 DNA sequence: TGCAGCGTGGCCGAGGTCGAGCAGTACTTC.

The table lists this clone with a count of one. The chain combines TRBV5-5 with TRBJ1-2; D gene ambiguous. The germline gives CDR1 SGHKS, CDR2 YYEKEE (reference sequence). This CDR3 is 13 amino acids long. V lost 1 base and J 1 base, leaving 5 bases between the germline ends. CDR3: CASSLIDNYGYTF. Here the CDR3 DNA reads TGTGCCAGCAGCTTGATAGATAACTATGGCTACACCTTC.

The genes are TRBV9 and TRBJ2-3, with 10 positions matching TRBD2. The V gene end was trimmed by 2 bases and the J gene end by 0 bases; junction bases not matched to a gene: 3. The CDR3 covers 16 residues. Per germline, CDR1 SGDLS and CDR2 YYNGEE. In DNA, the CDR3 is TGTGCCAGCAGCGTGGGACTAGCGTTGAGCACAGATACGCAGTATTTT. Its translation is CASSVGLALSTDTQYF. Together with reference TRBV9 and TRBJ2-3, the CDR3 gives the full variable domain: DSGVTQTPKHLITATGQRVTLRCSPRSGDLSVYWYQQSLDQGLQFLIQYYNGEERAKGNILERFSAQQFPDLHSELNLSSLELGDSALYFCASSVGLALSTDTQYFGPGTRLTVL.

The chain links TRBV7-3 to TRBJ2-3; 7 bases line up with TRBD1. Per germline, CDR1 SGHTA and CDR2 FQGTGA. Trimming at V came to 5 bases and at J to 2 bases, leaving 4 bases not matched to a gene. This CDR3 is built from 14 residues. CDR3 loop: CASSPGQHTDTQYF. In DNA, the CDR3 is TGTGCCAGCAGCCCGGGACAGCACACAGATACGCAGTATTTT.

The V and J genes are TRBV27 and TRBJ2-7; no definite D call. Trimming removed 4 bases from V and 6 bases from J, with 10 bases in between. The CDR3 runs 12 residues. In germline, CDR1 is MNHEY, CDR2 SMNVEV (reference sequence). CDR3 in DNA: TGTGCCAGCAGTTCGTCAGGTTTCGAGCAGTACTTC. This gives the protein CASSSSGFEQYF.

The CDR3 region has the DNA TGTGCCAGCAGGCGAGGCTTGGGGGCTGGTGGCTACACCTTC. Protein: CASRRGLGAGGYTF. The chain joins TRBV6-5 to TRBJ1-2; D might be TRBD1 (6 bases). Looked up from germline, CDR1 is MNHEY and CDR2 is SVGAGI. The CDR3 runs 14 residues. Trimming cost V 6 bases and J 7 bases, with 18 bases left between them.

The V gene is TRBV7-9, the J gene TRBJ1-1; perhaps TRBD1 as D (5 bases). The length of the CDR3 is 13 residues. Trimming removed 0 bases from V and 11 bases from J, with 13 bases in between. In germline, CDR1 is SEHNR, CDR2 FQNEAQ (reference sequence). The CDR3 DNA is TGTGCCAGCAGCTTAGCGCTAGGGGTTGGCGCTTTCTTT. This encodes CASSLALGVGAFF.

The J gene is TRBJ1-5, the V gene TRBV28; 10 bases are shared with TRBD1. Germline V gene data show CDR1 as MDHEN and CDR2 as SYDVKM. Trimming removed 3 bases from V and 6 bases from J; junction bases left unmatched: 8. The CDR3 sequence is 16 residues long. CDR3 loop: CASSFGDRGRRQPQHF. CDR3 DNA: TGTGCCAGCAGTTTTGGGGACAGGGGACGTCGTCAGCCCCAGCATTTT.

This rearrangement joins TRBV5-1 to TRBJ1-1; 11 bases are shared with TRBD1. V lost 1 base, J lost 4 bases, and 12 bases stayed unmatched. CDR3 size: 18 residues. Germline loops: CDR1 SGHRS, CDR2 YFSETQ. CDR3 region: CASSLSPPGQGVSTEAFF. DNA for the CDR3: TGCGCCAGCAGCTTGTCTCCGCCGGGACAGGGGGTTAGCACTGAAGCTTTCTTT.

The chain employs TRBV11-2 and TRBJ2-3; possibly TRBD1 for D (5 bases). The CDR3 contains 13 residues. The germline CDR1 and CDR2 sequences are SGHAT and FQNNGV. Trimming removed 6 bases at V and 4 bases at J, with 11 bases between. CDR3 sequence: CASRTAGSDTQYF. The CDR3, as DNA: TGTGCCAGCAGGACGGCAGGGTCAGATACGCAGTATTTT.

The chain joins TRBV5-6 to TRBJ1-4; D remains ambiguous. Germline lookup yields CDR1 SGHDT and CDR2 YYEEEE. The CDR3 spans 19 residues. V was cut by 0 bases and J by 3 bases, with 21 bases left in between. The CDR3: CASSLGPLPSPAANEKLFF. The CDR3 DNA reads as TGTGCCAGCAGCTTGGGACCCCTTCCCAGCCCCGCGGCTAATGAAAAACTGTTTTTT. The entire variable domain, with the rest obtained from reference TRBV5-6 and TRBJ1-4, is as follows: DAGVTQSPTHLIKTRGQQVTLRCSPKSGHDTVSWYQQALGQGPQFIFQYYEEEERQRGNFPDRFSGHQFPNYSSELNVNALLLGDSALYLCASSLGPLPSPAANEKLFFGSGTQLSVL.

The chain uses TRBV5-1 and TRBJ2-3, with D possibly matching TRBD2 (6 bases). This CDR3 comprises 15 residues. The V end lost 2 bases, the J end lost 2 bases, and 12 bases lay between the germline ends. The germline gives CDR1 SGHRS, CDR2 YFSETQ. The CDR3 bases are TGCGCCAGCAGCTTATTACTAGCTAACACAGATACGCAGTATTTT. Translated: CASSLLLANTDTQYF.

This chain links TRBV2 with TRBJ1-1, with D possibly matching TRBD1 (6 bases). V was cut by 2 bases and J by 1 base, with 11 bases left in between. Germline values: CDR1 SNHLY, CDR2 FYNNEI. The CDR3 covers 15 residues. CDR3 residues: CASSEQGIGNTEAFF. CDR3 sequence (DNA): TGTGCCAGCAGTGAACAGGGGATCGGGAACACTGAAGCTTTCTTT.

This chain connects TRBV5-1 to TRBJ1-2, with TRBD1 matching over 7 bases. In germline, CDR1 is SGHRS, CDR2 YFSETQ. CDR3 length: 15 residues. J gave up 7 bases and V 0 bases, and 9 bases lay outside the gene matches. CDR3 in DNA: TGCGCCAGCAGCTTGGGACAGGGACCCTCTTCTGGCTACACCTTC. This sequence encodes CASSLGQGPSSGYTF.